This T cell receptor (beta chain) was observed in a study of blood T cell repertoires in COVID-19. Looking at the study overall: T cells, B-cell-depleted T cells, or PBMCs provided the cDNA or gDNA that served as material.

Methods used by the authors: Estimated nucleated cell counts came from reference gene primer amplification. The table came from immunoSEQ multiplex PCR; TCRdb's copy has only in-frame clones and leaves some out. That table gives V, J and clone size, and the DNA gave D and trimming. This table holds 100,000 to 150,000 clones, 70% to 85% found once. Germline CDR1 is MNHEY and CDR2 is SVGEGT. This CDR3 is 21 amino acids long. Germline trimming cut 5 bases from V and 0 bases from J; bases unmatched to any gene: 12. This chain connects TRBV6-2 or TRBV6-3 to TRBJ2-6, with 14 bases fitting TRBD2. Source material: peripheral blood. The sequence derives from a woman of 80 years or more with acute or convalescent COVID-19. CDR3 in DNA: TGTGCCAGCAGTATGCCGGGACTAGCGGGAGATTTTAGCTCTGGGGCCAACGTCCTGACTTTC. Protein product: CASSMPGLAGDFSSGANVLTF.